The entry below describes one T cell receptor beta chain. The antigen remains unidentified. This sample was included in a study of blood T cells in healthy people across ages. Study-wide results and caveats: With donor CMV status unknown, expanded clonotype changes were possibly confounded.

This CDR3 has 12 amino acids. Trimming took 7 bases from V and 4 from J, leaving 11 bases between them. In germline, CDR1 is DFQATT, CDR2 SNEGSKA (reference sequence). Each donor had about 9.6 milliliters of peripheral blood drawn. Total RNA, at least 5 micrograms per sample, was extracted from PBMCs. The use of a sample-barcoded 5' primer and a J-beta primer mix characterized a second PCR of roughly 6 to 12 cycles. Via MiXCR, TCRdb re-called the 5' RACE reads, giving one row per CDR3 protein. The data contain about 1.8 million distinct CDR3 sequences, 49% of them singletons. The sequence came from a woman aged 40 to 49 in good health. Sample: blood. This sequence joins TRBV20-1 and TRBJ2-1; either TRBD1 or TRBD2 may supply D (6 bases each). CDR3 amino acids: CSGRGAYNEQFF. The CDR3 DNA reads as TGCAGTGGTAGGGGGGCTTACAATGAGCAGTTCTTC.